This TCR beta chain was identified in a study of blood T cell repertoires in COVID-19. At the level of the study: Researchers got acute and convalescent COVID-19 samples from the United States, Italy and Spain. The analysed material was cDNA or gDNA that came from T cells, B-cell-depleted T cells, or PBMCs.

Original processing notes: Cell counts per sample came from amplifying reference gene primers. Using immunoSEQ multiplex PCR, the repertoire was profiled, and TCRdb retains in-frame clones only, with some absent. The V and J calls and clone size are taken from that table; D and trimming were inferred from the DNA. Seen here are approximately 54,000 clones, around 84% observed once, and the top ten hold over 3.5%. This CDR3 contains 15 residues. Germline V lookup: CDR1 LGHDT, CDR2 YNNKEL (reference sequence). Trimming pared 5 bases from V and 0 bases from J, leaving 12 bases between. This clone came up a few times.

The sequenced sample consisted of peripheral blood. This receptor was obtained from a man older than 75 with active COVID-19. The V gene is TRBV3-1 (or the pseudogene TRBV3-2), the J gene TRBJ2-3, with a weak D call TRBD2 (5 bases). This CDR3 is CASSSRGSSTDTQYF. CDR3 in DNA: TGTGCCAGCAGCAGTCGGGGTTCTAGCACAGATACGCAGTATTTT.